Listed below are T cell receptor beta chains from one sample, sequenced in a study of T cell repertoires in cytomegalovirus infection. Their cognate antigens are unknown. TCRdb ran MiXCR on the reads and lists one entry per CDR3 protein. Altogether fewer than 150,000 distinct CDR3 sequences are present, over 30% being singletons, with the ten largest covering around two fifths. The sequenced sample was CD8+ T cells from cultured PBMCs, obtained from culture after CMV antigen stimulation. Receptors originate from a human donor in good health (CMV status not recorded). Some clones in this sample may be carry-over from other donors' samples. CDR3s include the opening cysteine and the closing phenylalanine or tryptophan. D genes are given only for firm matches. Where a row states a size, it is once, few, many or the class of an expanded clone; other rows omit it.

-,TRBV6-2/TRBV6-3,-,TRBJ2-7,CASSWTLYEQYF,TGTGCCAGCAGTTGGACTCTCTACGAGCAGTACTTC
-,TRBV7-2,-,TRBJ1-5,CASSAGTGDSNQPQHF,TGTGCCAGCAGCGCAGGAACAGGCGATAGCAATCAGCCCCAGCATTTT
-,TRBV7-6,few,TRBJ2-7,CASSFPFDSYEQYF,TGTGCCAGCAGCTTCCCGTTCGACTCCTACGAGCAGTACTTC
-,TRBV5-6,few,TRBJ1-5,CASSNSKTQPQHF,TGTGCCAGCAGCAATAGTAAGACTCAGCCCCAGCATTTT
-,TRBV24-1,few,TRBJ2-7,CATSEGRGGNEQYF,TGTGCCACCAGTGAAGGAAGGGGCGGGAACGAGCAGTACTTC
TRBD2,TRBV10-3,-,TRBJ2-4,CAISLGGGRNIQYF,TGTGCCATCAGTTTGGGGGGGGGTAGAAACATTCAGTACTTC
-,TRBV7-6,many,TRBJ2-1,CASSFLPENHEQFF,TGTGCCAGCAGCTTTCTACCGGAGAACCATGAGCAGTTCTTC
-,TRBV15,-,TRBJ1-5,CATSRALQGNQPQHF,TGTGCCACCAGCAGAGCCCTACAGGGAAATCAGCCCCAGCATTTT
TRBD2,TRBV7-9,-,TRBJ2-4,CASSLGEGGNIQYF,TGTGCCAGCAGCTTAGGGGAGGGAGGCAACATTCAGTACTTC
TRBD1,TRBV2,-,TRBJ2-1,CASSEISRGRADNEQFF,TGTGCCAGCAGTGAGATATCCAGGGGGCGGGCGGACAATGAGCAGTTCTTC
-,TRBV5-6,few,TRBJ1-1,CASSLPGENTEAFF,TGTGCCAGCAGCTTGCCAGGGGAGAACACTGAAGCTTTCTTT
-,TRBV9,-,TRBJ2-5,CASSVWGAGQETQYF,TGTGCCAGCAGCGTCTGGGGGGCAGGGCAAGAGACCCAGTACTTC
TRBD2,TRBV7-2,many,TRBJ2-1,CASSLSGGRTYNEQFF,TGTGCCAGCAGCCTTAGCGGGGGGCGAACCTACAATGAGCAGTTCTTC
-,TRBV18,few,TRBJ1-4,CASSTFATNEKLFF,TGTGCCAGCTCAACTTTTGCAACTAATGAAAAACTGTTTTTT
-,TRBV7-6,few,TRBJ2-1,CASSLDGQGHEQFF,TGTGCCAGCAGCTTAGATGGGCAGGGGCATGAGCAGTTCTTC
-,TRBV6-1,few,TRBJ1-2,CASKTKNRDYGYTF,TGTGCCAGCAAAACGAAGAACAGGGACTATGGCTACACCTTC
-,TRBV5-8,-,TRBJ2-5,CASSFFARSQETQYF,TGTGCCAGCAGCTTCTTTGCGAGGAGCCAAGAGACCCAGTACTTC
TRBD1,TRBV28,-,TRBJ1-2,CASSLGQGEDGYTF,TGTGCCAGCAGTTTAGGGCAGGGGGAAGATGGCTACACCTTC
-,TRBV5-1,many,TRBJ2-3,CASSSGDGASTDTQYF,TGCGCCAGCAGCTCGGGGGACGGGGCGAGCACAGATACGCAGTATTTT
TRBD1,TRBV6-5,-,TRBJ2-2,CASSYSQLTGGGTGELFF,TGTGCCAGCAGTTACTCGCAGTTAACAGGGGGCGGGACCGGGGAGCTGTTTTTT
TRBD1,TRBV5-6,-,TRBJ2-1,CASSLYRGADNEQFF,TGTGCCAGCAGCTTATACAGGGGGGCGGACAATGAGCAGTTCTTC
-,TRBV25-1,-,TRBJ2-7,CASSGTDSYEQYF,TGTGCCAGCTCCGGGACGGACTCCTACGAGCAGTACTTC
-,TRBV12-3/TRBV12-4,many,TRBJ1-4,CASRRGTMNEKLFF,TGTGCCAGCAGGCGAGGGACAATGAATGAAAAACTGTTTTTT
TRBD2,TRBV12-3/TRBV12-4,many,TRBJ2-2,CASSLWGGLFRAYTGELFF,TGTGCCAGCAGTTTATGGGGAGGGTTATTTAGGGCTTACACCGGGGAGCTGTTTTTT
-,TRBV6-5,-,TRBJ2-4,CASCYGSEKNIQYF,TGTGCCAGCTGTTACGGGTCAGAGAAAAACATTCAGTACTTC
-,TRBV7-9,-,TRBJ1-1,CASSSGTGTEAFF,TGTGCCAGCAGCTCTGGGACGGGCACTGAAGCTTTCTTT
TRBD1,TRBV14,few,TRBJ2-7,CASSAGTGVRYEQYF,TGTGCCAGCAGCGCCGGGACAGGGGTTCGCTACGAGCAGTACTTC
TRBD1,TRBV7-2,-,TRBJ1-2,CASSLARGYRGLDYGYTF,TGTGCCAGCAGCTTAGCGCGAGGGTACAGGGGGCTTGACTATGGCTACACCTTC
-,TRBV20-1,-,TRBJ2-2,CSARGPNLNTGELFF,TGCAGTGCTAGAGGTCCGAACTTGAACACCGGGGAGCTGTTTTTT
-,TRBV7-2,-,TRBJ2-2,CASSPWLTNTGELFF,TGTGCCAGCAGTCCGTGGCTTACGAACACCGGGGAGCTGTTTTTT
TRBD1,TRBV7-8,few,TRBJ2-1,CASSLTQGARYNEQFF,TGTGCCAGCAGCTTAACACAGGGGGCCCGATACAATGAGCAGTTCTTC
-,TRBV7-3,few,TRBJ2-2,CASSPDSARELFF,TGTGCCAGCAGCCCAGACAGTGCCCGGGAGCTGTTTTTT
-,TRBV6-5,many,TRBJ2-2,CASSYSMTGTGELFF,TGTGCCAGCAGTTACTCGATGACAGGCACCGGGGAGCTGTTTTTT
TRBD2,TRBV6-2/TRBV6-3,-,TRBJ2-1,CATALAGGYNEQFF,TGTGCCACTGCTCTGGCGGGGGGGTACAATGAGCAGTTCTTC
-,TRBV7-9,-,TRBJ2-7,CASSAYQGPASYEQYF,TGTGCCAGCAGCGCATATCAGGGCCCAGCGTCCTACGAGCAGTACTTC
-,TRBV6-2/TRBV6-3,-,TRBJ1-2,CASRGTGWYGYTF,TGTGCCAGCCGAGGAACAGGGTGGTATGGCTACACCTTC
TRBD1,TRBV7-4,-,TRBJ2-7,CASSSDRGVYHEQYF,TGTGCCAGCAGCAGTGACAGGGGAGTTTATCACGAGCAGTACTTC
-,TRBV20-1,-,TRBJ2-3,CSARERDLSTDTQYF,TGCAGTGCTAGAGAGAGGGACCTAAGCACAGATACGCAGTATTTT
-,TRBV4-1,-,TRBJ2-7,CASSQDSSSYEQYF,TGCGCCAGCAGCCAAGACTCAAGCTCCTACGAGCAGTACTTC
-,TRBV4-2,few,TRBJ1-6,CASSQDRLGGGSYNSPLHF,TGTGCCAGCAGCCAAGATCGATTGGGGGGCGGCTCCTATAATTCACCCCTCCACTTT
TRBD2,TRBV7-6,few,TRBJ2-3,CASTAAGRVADTQYF,TGTGCCAGCACCGCGGCAGGGAGGGTGGCAGATACGCAGTATTTT
TRBD2,TRBV7-6,-,TRBJ2-1,CASSHRGLAENEQFF,TGTGCCAGCAGCCACCGGGGACTAGCCGAAAATGAGCAGTTCTTC
-,TRBV6-1,few,TRBJ1-6,CASRSLTTDSTSPLHF,TGTGCCAGCAGGTCTTTAACGACCGATTCGACTTCACCCCTCCACTTT
-,TRBV5-6,-,TRBJ2-1,CASSAASGVREQFF,TGTGCCAGCAGCGCGGCCTCGGGTGTGAGAGAGCAGTTCTTC
-,TRBV6-5,-,TRBJ2-5,CASRSDANQETQYF,TGTGCCAGCAGGTCCGACGCAAACCAAGAGACCCAGTACTTC
TRBD1,TRBV9,-,TRBJ2-6,CASSGLTGAGANVLTF,TGTGCCAGCAGCGGCCTCACAGGGGCTGGGGCCAACGTCCTGACTTTC
-,TRBV28,-,TRBJ2-7,CATYDISYEQYF,TGTGCCACCTACGACATATCCTACGAGCAGTACTTC
-,TRBV24-1,-,TRBJ1-2,CATSDYRNYGYTF,TGTGCCACCAGTGATTACAGGAACTATGGCTACACCTTC
TRBD2,TRBV6-2/TRBV6-3,once,TRBJ2-1,CASSYSPSGGVSSYNEQFF,TGTGCCAGCAGTTACTCGCCTAGCGGGGGGGTGAGCTCCTACAATGAGCAGTTCTTC
TRBD2,TRBV7-3,-,TRBJ2-3,CASSPTSARRADTQYF,TGTGCCAGCAGCCCCACTAGCGCCCGGCGGGCAGATACGCAGTATTTT
-,TRBV12-3/TRBV12-4,-,TRBJ2-2,CASSHTGSVNTGELFF,TGTGCCAGCAGTCATACAGGGAGCGTTAACACCGGGGAGCTGTTTTTT
-,TRBV28,-,TRBJ1-1,CASTDTPNTEAFF,TGTGCCAGCACTGACACTCCGAACACTGAAGCTTTCTTT
TRBD2,TRBV12-3/TRBV12-4,-,TRBJ2-7,CASSFASGGLYEQYF,TGTGCCAGCAGTTTTGCTAGCGGGGGGCTATACGAGCAGTACTTC
TRBD2,TRBV12-3/TRBV12-4,-,TRBJ2-7,CASRGTSEYSGDPSYEQYF,TGTGCCAGCAGGGGGACTAGCGAGTATAGCGGGGACCCATCCTACGAGCAGTACTTC
-,TRBV4-1,-,TRBJ1-1,CASSRAGVLSTEAFF,TGCGCCAGCAGCAGGGCTGGGGTGTTGAGCACTGAAGCTTTCTTT
TRBD1,TRBV12-3/TRBV12-4,few,TRBJ2-2,CASSFSISGQGVTGELFF,TGTGCCAGCAGTTTTTCGATATCGGGACAGGGGGTCACCGGGGAGCTGTTTTTT
TRBD1,TRBV25-1,few,TRBJ2-2,CASMGQGASTGELFF,TGTGCCAGCATGGGACAGGGGGCGTCGACCGGGGAGCTGTTTTTT
TRBD1,TRBV5-5,-,TRBJ2-7,CASSADRAPYEQYF,TGTGCCAGCAGCGCCGACAGGGCCCCCTACGAGCAGTACTTC